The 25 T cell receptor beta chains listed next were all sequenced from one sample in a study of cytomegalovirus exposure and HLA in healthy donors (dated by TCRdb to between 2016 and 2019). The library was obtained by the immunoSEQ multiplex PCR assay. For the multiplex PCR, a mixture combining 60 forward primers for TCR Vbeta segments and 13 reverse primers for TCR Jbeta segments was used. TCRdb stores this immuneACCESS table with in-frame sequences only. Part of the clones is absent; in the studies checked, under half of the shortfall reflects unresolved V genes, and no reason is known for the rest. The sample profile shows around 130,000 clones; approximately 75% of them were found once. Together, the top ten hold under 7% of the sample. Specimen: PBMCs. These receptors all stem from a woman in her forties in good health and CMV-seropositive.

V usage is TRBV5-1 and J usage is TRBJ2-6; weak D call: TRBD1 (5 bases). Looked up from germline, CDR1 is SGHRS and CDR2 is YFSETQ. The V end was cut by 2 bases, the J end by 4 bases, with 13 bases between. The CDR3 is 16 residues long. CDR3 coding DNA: TGCGCCAGCAGCTTAATTCAGGGTACCGGGGCCAACGTCCTGACTTTC. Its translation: CASSLIQGTGANVLTF.

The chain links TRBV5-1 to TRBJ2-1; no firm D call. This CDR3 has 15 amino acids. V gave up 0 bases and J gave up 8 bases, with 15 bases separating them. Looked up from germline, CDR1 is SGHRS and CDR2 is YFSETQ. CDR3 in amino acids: CASSLAASFIYEQFF. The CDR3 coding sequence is TGCGCCAGCAGCTTGGCGGCTAGTTTCATATATGAGCAGTTCTTC.

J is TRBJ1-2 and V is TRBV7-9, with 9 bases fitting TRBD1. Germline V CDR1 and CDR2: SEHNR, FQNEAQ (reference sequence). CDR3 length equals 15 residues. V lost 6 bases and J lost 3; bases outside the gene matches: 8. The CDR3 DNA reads TGTGCCAGCAGTTATGGACAGGGGCTAGACTATGGCTACACCTTC. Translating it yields CASSYGQGLDYGYTF. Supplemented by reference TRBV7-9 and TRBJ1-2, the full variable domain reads DTGVSQNPRHKITKRGQNVTFRCDPISEHNRLYWYRQTLGQGPEFLTYFQNEAQLEKSRLLSDRFSAERPKGSFSTLEIQRTEQGDSAMYLCASSYGQGLDYGYTFGSGTRLTVV.

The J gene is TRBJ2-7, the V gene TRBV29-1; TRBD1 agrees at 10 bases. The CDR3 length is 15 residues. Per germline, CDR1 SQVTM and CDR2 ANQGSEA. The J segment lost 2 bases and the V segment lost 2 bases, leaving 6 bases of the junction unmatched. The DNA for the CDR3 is TGCAGCGTTGAAAACTCCGGGACAGGGGCCTACGAGCAGTACTTC. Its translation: CSVENSGTGAYEQYF.

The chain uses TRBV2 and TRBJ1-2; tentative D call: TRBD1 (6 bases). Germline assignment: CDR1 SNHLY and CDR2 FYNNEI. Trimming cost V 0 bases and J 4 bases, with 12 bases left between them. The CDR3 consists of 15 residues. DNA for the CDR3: TGTGCCAGCAGTGAAGCGCTTGGGGGCGCCTATGGCTACACCTTC. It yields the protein CASSEALGGAYGYTF.

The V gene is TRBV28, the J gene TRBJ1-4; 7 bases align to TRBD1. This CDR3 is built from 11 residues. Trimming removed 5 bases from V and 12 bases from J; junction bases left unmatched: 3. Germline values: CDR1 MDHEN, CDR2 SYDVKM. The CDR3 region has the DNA TGTGCCAGCAGTGCCGGACAGGAACTGTTTTTT. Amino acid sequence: CASSAGQELFF.

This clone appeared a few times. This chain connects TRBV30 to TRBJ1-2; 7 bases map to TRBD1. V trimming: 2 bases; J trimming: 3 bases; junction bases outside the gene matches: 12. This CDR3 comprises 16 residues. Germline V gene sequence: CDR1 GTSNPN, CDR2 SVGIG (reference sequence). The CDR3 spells CAWSLPMRQGDYGYTF. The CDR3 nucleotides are TGTGCCTGGAGTCTCCCGATGCGGCAGGGGGACTATGGCTACACCTTC.

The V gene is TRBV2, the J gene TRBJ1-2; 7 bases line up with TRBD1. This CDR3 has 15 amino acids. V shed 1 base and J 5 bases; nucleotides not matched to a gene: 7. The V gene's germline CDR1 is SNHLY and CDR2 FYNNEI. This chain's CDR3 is CASSEGGTALYGYTF. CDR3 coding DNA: TGTGCCAGCAGTGAAGGGGGGACAGCACTTTATGGCTACACCTTC.

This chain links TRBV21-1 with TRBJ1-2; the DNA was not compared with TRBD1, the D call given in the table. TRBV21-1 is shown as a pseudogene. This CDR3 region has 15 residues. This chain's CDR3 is CASSKSTGEDYGYTF. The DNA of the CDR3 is TGTGCCAGCAGCAAATCGACAGGGGAAGACTATGGCTACACCTTC.

CDR3 nucleotide sequence: TGTGCCAGCAGCCCTGGGCGAGAGAACACTGAAGCTTTCTTT. This translates into CASSPGRENTEAFF. The genes are TRBV6-5 and TRBJ1-1; the D is unclear. This CDR3 is built from 14 residues. Trimming removed 6 bases at V and 1 base at J, with 12 bases between. Per germline, CDR1 MNHEY and CDR2 SVGAGI.

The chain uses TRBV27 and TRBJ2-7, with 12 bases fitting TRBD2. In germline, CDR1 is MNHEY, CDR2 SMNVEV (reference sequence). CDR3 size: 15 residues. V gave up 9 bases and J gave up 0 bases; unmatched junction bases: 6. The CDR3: CASQLAGGTSYEQYF. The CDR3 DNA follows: TGTGCCAGTCAACTAGCGGGAGGAACCTCCTACGAGCAGTACTTC.

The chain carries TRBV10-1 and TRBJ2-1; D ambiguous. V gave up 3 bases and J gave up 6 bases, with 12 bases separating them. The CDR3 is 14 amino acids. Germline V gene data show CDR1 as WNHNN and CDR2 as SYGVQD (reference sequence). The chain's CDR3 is CASSDPNSGNEQFF. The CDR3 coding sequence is TGCGCCAGCAGTGATCCGAATTCCGGCAATGAGCAGTTCTTC.

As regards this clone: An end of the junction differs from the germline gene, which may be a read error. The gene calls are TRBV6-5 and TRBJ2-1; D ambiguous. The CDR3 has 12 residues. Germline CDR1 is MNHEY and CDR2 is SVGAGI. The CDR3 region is CASCRSYNERFF. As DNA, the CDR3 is TGTGCCAGCTGTCGGAGCTACAATGAGCGGTTCTTC.

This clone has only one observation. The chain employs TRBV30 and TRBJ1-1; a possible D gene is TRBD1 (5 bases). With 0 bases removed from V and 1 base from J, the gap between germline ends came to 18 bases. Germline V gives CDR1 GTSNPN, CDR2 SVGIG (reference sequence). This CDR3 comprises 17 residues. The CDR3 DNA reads TGTGCCTGGAGTGTCGGGGGTACTGAGTCGCGGAACACTGAAGCTTTCTTT. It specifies CAWSVGGTESRNTEAFF.

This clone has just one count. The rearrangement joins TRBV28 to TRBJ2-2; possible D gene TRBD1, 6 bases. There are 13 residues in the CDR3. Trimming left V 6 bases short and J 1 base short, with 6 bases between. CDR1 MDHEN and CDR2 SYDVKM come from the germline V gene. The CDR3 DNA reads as TGTGCCAGCAGGGGACAGAACACCGGGGAGCTGTTTTTT. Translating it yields CASRGQNTGELFF.

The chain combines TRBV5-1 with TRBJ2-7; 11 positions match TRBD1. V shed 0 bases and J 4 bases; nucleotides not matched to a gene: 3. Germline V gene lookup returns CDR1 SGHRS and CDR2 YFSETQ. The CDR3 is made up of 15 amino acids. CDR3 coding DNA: TGCGCCAGCAGCTTGGCCGGACAGGGGGCGTACGAGCAGTACTTC. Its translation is CASSLAGQGAYEQYF.

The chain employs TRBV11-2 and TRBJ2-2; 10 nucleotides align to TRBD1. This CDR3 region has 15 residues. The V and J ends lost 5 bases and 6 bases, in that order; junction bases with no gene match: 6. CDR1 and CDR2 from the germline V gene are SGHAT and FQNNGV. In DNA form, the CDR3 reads TGTGCCAGCAGCCGGGGACAGGGGTATCCCGGGGAGCTGTTTTTT. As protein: CASSRGQGYPGELFF.

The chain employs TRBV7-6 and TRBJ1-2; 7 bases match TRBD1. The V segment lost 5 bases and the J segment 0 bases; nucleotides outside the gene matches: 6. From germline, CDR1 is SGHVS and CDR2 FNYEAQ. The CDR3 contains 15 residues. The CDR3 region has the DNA TGTGCCAGCAGCCCCGGGACAGCCCCTAACTATGGCTACACCTTC. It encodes CASSPGTAPNYGYTF.

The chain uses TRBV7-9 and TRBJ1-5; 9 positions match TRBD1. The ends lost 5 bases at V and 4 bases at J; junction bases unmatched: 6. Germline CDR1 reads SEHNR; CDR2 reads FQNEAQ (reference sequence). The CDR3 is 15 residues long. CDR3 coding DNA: TGTGCCAGCAGCGCCCCCGGGACAGGGAATCAGCCCCAGCATTTT. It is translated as CASSAPGTGNQPQHF.

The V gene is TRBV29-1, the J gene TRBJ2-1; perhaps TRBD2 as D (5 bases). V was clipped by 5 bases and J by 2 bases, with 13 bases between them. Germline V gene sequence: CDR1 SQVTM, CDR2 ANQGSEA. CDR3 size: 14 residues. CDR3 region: CSVLSGLPYNEQFF. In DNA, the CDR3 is TGCAGCGTTCTCTCCGGACTCCCCTACAATGAGCAGTTCTTC.

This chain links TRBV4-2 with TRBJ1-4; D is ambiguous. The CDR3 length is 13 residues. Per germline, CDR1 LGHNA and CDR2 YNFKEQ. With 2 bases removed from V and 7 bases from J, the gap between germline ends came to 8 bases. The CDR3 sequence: CASSQFISEKLFF. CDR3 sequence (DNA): TGTGCCAGCAGCCAATTTATCTCTGAAAAACTGTTTTTT.

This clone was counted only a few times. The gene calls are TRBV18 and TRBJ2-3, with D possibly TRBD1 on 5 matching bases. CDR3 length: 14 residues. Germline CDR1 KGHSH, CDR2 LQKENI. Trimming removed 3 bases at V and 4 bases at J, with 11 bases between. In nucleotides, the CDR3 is TGTGCCAGCTCACCTAGGCAGGGCGCAGATACGCAGTATTTT. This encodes CASSPRQGADTQYF.

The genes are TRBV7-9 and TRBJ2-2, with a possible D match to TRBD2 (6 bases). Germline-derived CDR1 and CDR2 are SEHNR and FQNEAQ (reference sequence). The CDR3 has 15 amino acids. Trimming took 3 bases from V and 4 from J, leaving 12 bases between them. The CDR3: CASSFLASGTGELFF. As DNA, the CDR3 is TGTGCCAGCAGCTTCCTAGCGTCAGGCACCGGGGAGCTGTTTTTT.

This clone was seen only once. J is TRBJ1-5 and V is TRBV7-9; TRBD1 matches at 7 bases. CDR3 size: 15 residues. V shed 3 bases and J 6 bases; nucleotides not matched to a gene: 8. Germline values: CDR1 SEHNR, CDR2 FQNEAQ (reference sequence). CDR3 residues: CASSFADRVVQPQHF. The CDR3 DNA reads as TGTGCCAGCAGCTTTGCCGACAGGGTGGTTCAGCCCCAGCATTTT.

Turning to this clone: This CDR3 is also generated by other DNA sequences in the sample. The CDR3 spells CASSPRGLNTEAFF. CDR3 nucleotide sequence: TGTGCCAGCAGTCCCAGGGGCTTGAACACTGAAGCTTTCTTT. The V gene is TRBV6-6, the J gene TRBJ1-1; weak D call: TRBD1 (6 bases). Trimming removed 5 bases at V and 0 bases at J, with 10 bases between. CDR3 length equals 14 residues. Germline CDR1 MNHNY, CDR2 SVGAGI (reference sequence).